The 30 T cell receptor beta chains in this list originate from one sample, sequenced in a study of identical twins. A single record per CDR3 protein comes from TCRdb applying MiXCR to the 5' RACE reads. The sample has just under 550,000 distinct CDR3 sequences, roughly 15% seen once; the top ten hold roughly 0.44%. The same sample was also used in a study of yellow fever vaccine responses in identical twins.

The sequenced material came from CD4+ T cells sorted from blood. The origin of the receptors is a woman under 30 in good health.

This clonotype showed up just a few times. CDR3 sequence (DNA): TGTGCCAGCAGTTCCCAAGGACTAGCGGGAGATTCCTACAATGAGCAGTTCTTC. This encodes CASSSQGLAGDSYNEQFF. This sequence joins TRBV12-3 or TRBV12-4 and TRBJ2-1, with TRBD2 matching 13 bases. CDR3 length: 18 residues. V lost 4 bases to trimming and J lost 1 base; unmatched junction nucleotides: 7.

This clonotype was detected only a few times. This chain connects TRBV20-1 to TRBJ2-4; 9 bases agree with TRBD2. This CDR3 is 19 amino acids long. V lost 0 bases and J lost 3; bases outside the gene matches: 15. Germline V gene sequence: CDR1 DFQATT, CDR2 SNEGSKA (reference sequence). This CDR3 is CSARDASGVSHLGKNIQYF. CDR3 coding DNA: TGCAGTGCTAGAGATGCTAGCGGGGTCAGTCACTTGGGCAAAAACATTCAGTACTTC.

In its sample, this clonotype was seen a few times. The rearrangement links TRBV5-1 to TRBJ2-7, with 10 positions matching TRBD1. The CDR3 loop spans 14 amino acids. The germline V gene has CDR1 SGHRS and CDR2 YFSETQ. V lost 4 bases, J lost 5 bases, and 6 bases stayed unmatched. The CDR3 reads CASSTRQGADEQYF. The CDR3 nucleotides are TGCGCCAGCAGCACTCGACAGGGGGCGGACGAGCAGTACTTC. The variable domain in full, completed from reference TRBV5-1 and TRBJ2-7, reads KAGVTQTPRYLIKTRGQQVTLSCSPISGHRSVSWYQQTPGQGLQFLFEYFSETQRNKGNFPGRFSGRQFSNSRSEMNVSTLELGDSALYLCASSTRQGADEQYFGPGTRLTVT.

This chain connects TRBV20-1 to TRBJ2-3, with D unresolved. CDR1 and CDR2 from the germline V gene are DFQATT and SNEGSKA (reference sequence). This CDR3 comprises 13 residues. V was pared by 6 bases and J by 2 bases, with 12 bases between. CDR3 region: CSALGSDTDTQYF. For the CDR3, the DNA is TGCAGTGCCCTGGGCTCAGACACAGATACGCAGTATTTT.

V and J are TRBV3-1 and TRBJ1-6; D gene uncertain. The V gene's germline CDR1 is LGHDT and CDR2 YNNKEL (reference sequence). V was pared by 6 bases and J by 16 bases, with 16 bases between. The CDR3 contains 12 residues. The CDR3 spells CASSLVEGTLHF. The CDR3 nucleotides are TGTGCCAGCAGTCTAGTTGAGGGCACTCTCCACTTT.

DNA for the CDR3: TGTGCCACCACGTTAAGGGGTTCCTACAATGAGCAGTTCTTC. Translated, it gives CATTLRGSYNEQFF. The chain employs TRBV15 and TRBJ2-1, with D perhaps matching TRBD1 (5 bases). Germline V lookup: CDR1 LNHNV, CDR2 YYDKDF (reference sequence). This CDR3 region has 14 residues. Trimming cost V 7 bases and J 1 base, with 11 bases left between them. Looking up the rest from reference TRBV15 and TRBJ2-1 gives the full variable domain: DAMVIQNPRYQVTQFGKPVTLSCSQTLNHNVMYWYQQKSSQAPKLLFHYYDKDFNNEADTPDNFQSRRPNTSFCFLDIRSPGLGDTAMYLCATTLRGSYNEQFFGPGTRLTVL.

This clonotype was observed at least ten times. The chain couples TRBV7-9 to TRBJ2-3, with unresolved D. The V and J ends lost 7 bases and 6 bases respectively, with 11 bases between them. The CDR3 is 12 amino acids. Germline-derived CDR1 and CDR2 are SEHNR and FQNEAQ (reference sequence). CDR3 region: CASKSGVDTQYF. The CDR3 region has the DNA TGTGCCAGCAAATCTGGGGTGGATACGCAGTATTTT. The whole variable domain, filled in from reference TRBV7-9 and TRBJ2-3, reads DTGVSQNPRHKITKRGQNVTFRCDPISEHNRLYWYRQTLGQGPEFLTYFQNEAQLEKSRLLSDRFSAERPKGSFSTLEIQRTEQGDSAMYLCASKSGVDTQYFGPGTRLTVL.

The chain carries TRBV12-3 or TRBV12-4 and TRBJ1-6; 7 bases map to TRBD1. This CDR3 contains 15 residues. V dropped 5 bases and J dropped 5; count of bases not matched to a gene: 6. The CDR3 coding sequence is TGTGCCAGCAGTAGGGGGACAGCCCATAATTCACCCCTCCACTTT. It yields the protein CASSRGTAHNSPLHF.

Written as DNA, the CDR3 is TGTGCTACGAGCGGGGGGGCGAACACCGGGGAGCTGTTTTTT. This sequence encodes CATSGGANTGELFF. The V and J genes are TRBV3-1 and TRBJ2-2; 10 positions match TRBD2. The CDR3 consists of 14 residues. Germline V gene lookup returns CDR1 LGHDT and CDR2 YNNKEL (reference sequence).

The table lists this clonotype with a few counts. The chain carries TRBV6-5 and TRBJ2-3; TRBD2 matches at 7 bases. Germline V CDR1 and CDR2: MNHEY, SVGAGI. CDR3 length: 15 residues. Trimming removed 3 bases from V and 3 bases from J; junction bases left unmatched: 6. The CDR3 coding sequence is TGTGCCAGCAGTTATGTCCCCGGGGGGACAGATACGCAGTATTTT. Residues: CASSYVPGGTDTQYF.

This clonotype has a handful of counts. This rearrangement joins TRBV12-5 to TRBJ2-1; 10 positions match TRBD1. V was clipped by 5 bases and J by 8 bases; unmatched bases: 3. CDR1 and CDR2 from the germline V gene are LGHNT and FRNRAP. The CDR3 totals 13 residues. The CDR3 coding sequence is TGTGCTAGTGGTCTAGGACAGGGGGATGAGCAGTTCTTC. The encoded protein is CASGLGQGDEQFF.

This chain uses TRBV12-5 with TRBJ2-3, with TRBD1 matching 11 bases. This CDR3 comprises 14 residues. V gave up 4 bases and J gave up 4 bases; unmatched junction bases: 1. The germline gives CDR1 LGHNT, CDR2 FRNRAP. CDR3 bases: TGTGCTAGTGGTTGGGGACAGGGGGCAGATACGCAGTATTTT. This gives the protein CASGWGQGADTQYF.

In its sample, this clonotype was seen a few times. The chain is built from TRBV28 and TRBJ2-1; the match to TRBD2 covers 11 bases. CDR1 MDHEN and CDR2 SYDVKM come from the germline V gene. There are 16 residues in the CDR3. After removal of 1 base from V and 3 bases from J, the junction contained 2 bases not matched to a gene. The CDR3, as DNA: TGTGCCAGCAGTTTATACACTAGCGGGAGCTACAATGAGCAGTTCTTC. This codes for CASSLYTSGSYNEQFF.

The rearrangement uses TRBV2 and TRBJ2-6, with 11 nucleotides matching TRBD1. Germline V gives CDR1 SNHLY, CDR2 FYNNEI. There are 18 residues in the CDR3. CDR3 bases: TGTACCATCTGGCCCGGACAGGGGGCTTACTCTGGGGCCAACGTCCTGACTTTC. Translating it yields CTIWPGQGAYSGANVLTF.

This clonotype showed up just a few times. The chain employs TRBV3-1 and TRBJ2-1, with 8 bases identical to TRBD1. Germline values: CDR1 LGHDT, CDR2 YNNKEL (reference sequence). V dropped 0 bases and J dropped 4; count of bases not matched to a gene: 5. The CDR3 is made up of 16 amino acids. The CDR3 region has the DNA TGTGCCAGCAGCCAAGAAACAGGGGGTACTTACAATGAGCAGTTCTTC. Translation: CASSQETGGTYNEQFF.

The chain has TRBV4-1 and TRBJ2-6; D call uncertain. The CDR3 spans 16 residues. The germline V gene encodes CDR1 MGHRA and CDR2 YSYEKL. V was shortened by 4 bases and J by 0 bases, with 10 bases between the two germline ends. This chain's CDR3 is CASSPWTDSGANVLTF. For the CDR3, the DNA is TGCGCCAGCAGCCCCTGGACCGACTCTGGGGCCAACGTCCTGACTTTC.

The chain is built from TRBV4-1 and TRBJ2-3, with D perhaps TRBD1 or TRBD2 (7 bases each). V was shortened by 2 bases and J by 3 bases, with 24 bases between the two germline ends. The CDR3 is 19 residues long. Germline CDR1 reads MGHRA; CDR2 reads YSYEKL. CDR3 nucleotides: TGCGCCAGCAGCCAAACAAGGGGGCTAGCGGTAAAGCAGACAGATACGCAGTATTTT. Its translation: CASSQTRGLAVKQTDTQYF.

The V call is TRBV27, the J call TRBJ2-5; no clear D. The CDR3 is 13 residues long. CDR1 MNHEY and CDR2 SMNVEV come from the germline V gene (reference sequence). Trimming shortened V by 6 bases and J by 8 bases, and 16 bases separated the two germline ends. The CDR3 region is CASSLRVWNTQYF. The CDR3 DNA reads as TGTGCCAGCAGCCTCCGGGTCTGGAACACCCAGTACTTC.

The chain carries TRBV2 and TRBJ2-1, with a weak D call TRBD2 (5 bases). Germline CDR1 SNHLY, CDR2 FYNNEI. V lost 8 bases to trimming and J lost 8 bases, with 16 bases between them. The CDR3 loop spans 13 amino acids. CDR3 sequence (DNA): TGTGCCAGCGTTCGGGATACGGGTGATGAGCAGTTCTTC. Protein product: CASVRDTGDEQFF.

V gene TRBV2 combines with J gene TRBJ2-7; 16 positions agree with TRBD2. V was clipped by 5 bases and J by 11 bases; unmatched bases: 9. Germline-derived CDR1 and CDR2 are SNHLY and FYNNEI. This CDR3 comprises 15 residues. The CDR3, as DNA: TGTGCCAGCAGTCAAGGAGGGACTAGCGGGAGGGCCGAGTACTTC. Encoded protein: CASSQGGTSGRAEYF. Full variable domain (remainder filled in from reference TRBV2 and TRBJ2-7): EPEVTQTPSHQVTQMGQEVILRCVPISNHLYFYWYRQILGQKVEFLVSFYNNEISEKSEIFDDQFSVERPDGSNFTLKIRSTKLEDSAMYFCASSQGGTSGRAEYFGPGTRLTVT.

This clonotype was detected a few times. V usage is TRBV7-9 and J usage is TRBJ2-4; D possibly matches TRBD1 or TRBD2 (6 bases each). The CDR3 covers 15 residues. V lost 2 bases, J lost 9 bases, and 17 bases lay in between. Germline V gene sequence: CDR1 SEHNR, CDR2 FQNEAQ (reference sequence). The CDR3 sequence: CASSLRGAKEGIQYF. The CDR3 DNA is TGTGCCAGCAGCTTAAGGGGGGCTAAGGAAGGCATTCAGTACTTC. Complete variable domain (other parts from reference TRBV7-9 and TRBJ2-4): DTGVSQNPRHKITKRGQNVTFRCDPISEHNRLYWYRQTLGQGPEFLTYFQNEAQLEKSRLLSDRFSAERPKGSFSTLEIQRTEQGDSAMYLCASSLRGAKEGIQYFGAGTRLSVL.

This clonotype was seen a handful of times. J is TRBJ2-5 and V is TRBV12-3 or TRBV12-4, with a weak D call TRBD2 (5 bases). V lost 3 bases to trimming and J lost 2 bases, with 10 bases between them. The CDR3 totals 14 residues. The CDR3 loop is CASSFLSGQETQYF. The CDR3 bases are TGTGCCAGCAGTTTTTTATCGGGACAAGAGACCCAGTACTTC.

In its sample, this clonotype was seen a few times. The chain has TRBV5-1 and TRBJ2-1; 7 bases are a match to TRBD1. The CDR3 has 15 residues. After removal of 0 bases from V and 6 bases from J, the junction contained 6 bases not matched to a gene. Looked up from germline, CDR1 is SGHRS and CDR2 is YFSETQ. The CDR3 DNA reads TGCGCCAGCAGCTTGGCAGGGGGAGTAGGCAATGAGCAGTTCTTC. Translation gives CASSLAGGVGNEQFF.

The rearrangement joins TRBV10-1 to TRBJ2-3, with D tentatively TRBD2 (6 bases). Germline values: CDR1 WNHNN, CDR2 SYGVQD (reference sequence). The CDR3 is made up of 15 amino acids. The V gene lost 3 bases and the J gene lost 0 bases, with 10 bases spanning the gap. In DNA, the CDR3 is TGCGCCAGCAGTGAATCGGGACTTAGCACAGATACGCAGTATTTT. Amino acids: CASSESGLSTDTQYF.

This clonotype showed up just a few times. The chain uses TRBV7-9 and TRBJ2-7, with a weak D call TRBD1 (5 bases). In germline, CDR1 is SEHNR, CDR2 FQNEAQ (reference sequence). The CDR3 has 11 residues. Trimming left V 4 bases short and J 5 bases short, with 6 bases between. DNA of the CDR3: TGTGCCAGCAGCTCAGGGCACGAGCAGTACTTC. Translated, it gives CASSSGHEQYF.

This clonotype was recorded a few times. The gene calls are TRBV6-5 and TRBJ1-1, with unresolved D. The CDR3 has 15 residues. With 0 bases removed from V and 1 base from J, the gap between germline ends came to 9 bases. CDR1 is MNHEY and CDR2 is SVGAGI in the germline V gene. CDR3 in amino acids: CASSYSPYWNTEAFF. As DNA, the CDR3 is TGTGCCAGCAGTTACTCTCCTTATTGGAACACTGAAGCTTTCTTT.

This clonotype was seen a single time. The chain couples TRBV12-3 or TRBV12-4 to TRBJ2-3; 9 bases agree with TRBD1. The CDR3 covers 15 residues. Trimming took 3 bases from V and 4 from J; bases not matched to a gene: 5. CDR3 nucleotides: TGTGCCAGCAGTTTCAGGGGACAGGGATCAGATACGCAGTATTTT. Amino acid sequence: CASSFRGQGSDTQYF.

This clonotype was seen only a few times. The chain joins TRBV4-1 to TRBJ2-4; tentatively, D is TRBD2 (7 bases). Germline V gives CDR1 MGHRA, CDR2 YSYEKL. The CDR3 spans 20 residues. Trimming shortened V by 3 bases and J by 1 base, and 25 bases separated the two germline ends. The CDR3 nucleotides are TGCGCCAGCAGCCAGACTAGACAGGTCGTCGGGAGGTGGGCCAAAAACATTCAGTACTTC. Translation gives CASSQTRQVVGRWAKNIQYF.

This clonotype was seen more than once but under ten times. The CDR3 DNA sequence: TGTGCCAGCAGTTTCACTTTTGGGAAACAATACTATGGCTACACCTTC. Encoded protein: CASSFTFGKQYYGYTF. This chain connects TRBV12-3 or TRBV12-4 to TRBJ1-2; D remains unclear. This CDR3 region has 16 residues. The V end was cut by 3 bases, the J end by 3 bases, with 17 bases between.

The genes are TRBV18 and TRBJ2-7, with D perhaps TRBD2 (6 bases). V was shortened by 6 bases and J by 1 base, with 13 bases between the two germline ends. Germline-derived CDR1 and CDR2 are KGHSH and LQKENI. The CDR3 covers 14 residues. The CDR3 sequence is CASSPSEGSYEQYF. The CDR3 coding sequence is TGTGCCAGCTCGCCCTCGGAGGGGTCCTACGAGCAGTACTTC.